Shown below are 4 T cell receptor beta chains from a single sample sequenced in a study of cytomegalovirus exposure and HLA in healthy donors. The PCR used 60 Vbeta and 13 Jbeta primers. Repertoires were generated with immunoSEQ multiplex PCR, while TCRdb's copy carries only in-frame clones and drops some. The sample lists 120,000 to 150,000 clones; approximately 88% were seen once. Sequencing input: PBMCs. The receptors were sampled from a middle-aged woman in good health and CMV-seronegative.

This rearrangement joins TRBV11-3 to TRBJ2-3; maybe TRBD2 (5 bases). Germline V gene lookup returns CDR1 SGHNT and CDR2 YENEEA. Trimming shortened V by 7 bases and J by 4 bases, and 18 bases separated the two germline ends. The CDR3 is made up of 15 amino acids. The CDR3 region is CASTFRGLAADTQYF. DNA for the CDR3: TGTGCCAGCACCTTCCGGGGATTGGCAGCAGATACGCAGTATTTT.

V gene TRBV30 combines with J gene TRBJ1-1; weak D call: TRBD1 (5 bases). Trimming removed 2 bases from V and 1 base from J, with 20 bases in between. CDR3 length equals 17 residues. Germline V CDR1 and CDR2: GTSNPN, SVGIG (reference sequence). The CDR3 sequence is CAWSSPVSRARNTEAFF. The CDR3 DNA is TGTGCCTGGAGTTCCCCTGTCTCCAGGGCCAGGAACACTGAAGCTTTCTTT.

CDR3 nucleotides: TGTGCCATCAGGGACAGGGGGCTGACTAGCGGGAGTGGGTACGAGCAGTACTTC. Encoded protein: CAIRDRGLTSGSGYEQYF. The V gene is TRBV10-3, the J gene TRBJ2-5, with a weak D call TRBD2 (12 bases). The end of the DNA fits TRBJ2-7 better, so the J call may be wrong. Germline-derived CDR1 and CDR2 are ENHRY and SYGVKD. The CDR3 is made up of 18 amino acids.

The chain links TRBV27 to TRBJ2-7; D ambiguous. V lost 5 bases and J 6 bases, leaving 11 bases between the germline ends. The CDR3 has 12 amino acids. The germline V gene has CDR1 MNHEY and CDR2 SMNVEV (reference sequence). The CDR3 sequence is CASSRGLGEQYF. CDR3 DNA sequence: TGTGCCAGCAGTCGCGGCTTGGGCGAGCAGTACTTC.